These T cell receptor beta chains were read from a single sample in a study of shared clonotypes between healthy human individuals. Using immunoSEQ multiplex PCR, the repertoire was profiled, and TCRdb retains in-frame clones only, with some absent. The table records about 1 million clones, 60% to 80% of them present only once. Sequencing was done on a sample of memory CD4+ T cells sorted from blood. The source of these receptors is a man between 18 and 35 years old in good health. The CDR3 runs from the conserved cysteine through the conserved F or W. Each record gives: CDR3 length, J gene, clone size, V gene, D gene, CDR3 protein, CDR3 DNA. D genes are given only for firm matches. Size is omitted from some rows. Given values are once, few, many or a class for expanded clones.

14 TRBJ2-7 once TRBV18 . CASSPGGGSYEQYF TGTGCCAGCTCACCAGGAGGGGGTTCCTACGAGCAGTACTTC
13 TRBJ1-2 . TRBV30 TRBD1 CAWRGQSFYGYTF TGTGCCTGGAGGGGACAGTCCTTCTATGGCTACACCTTC
13 TRBJ1-1 . TRBV12-5 . CASGSQGTTEAFF TGTGCTAGTGGCAGCCAGGGGACCACTGAAGCTTTCTTT
15 TRBJ2-1 . TRBV6-1 . CASRSSGTSYNEQFF TGTGCCAGCAGGTCGAGCGGGACATCCTACAATGAGCAGTTCTTC
14 TRBJ1-2 few TRBV29-1 . CSVEGDGANYGYTF TGCAGCGTTGAAGGGGACGGAGCTAACTATGGCTACACCTTC
15 TRBJ2-5 . TRBV2 . CASSVLRTPGETQYF TGTGCCAGCAGTGTCCTCAGGACACCCGGGGAGACCCAGTACTTC
15 TRBJ1-1 . TRBV7-2 TRBD1 CASSFGTGGVTEAFF TGTGCCAGCAGCTTTGGGACAGGGGGTGTGACTGAAGCTTTCTTT
15 TRBJ2-1 . TRBV4-3 . CASARGLIFYNEQFF TGCGCCAGCGCCAGGGGTCTCATCTTCTACAATGAGCAGTTCTTC
17 TRBJ2-1 . TRBV18 TRBD2 CASSPLQASGEYNEQFF TGTGCCAGCTCACCACTCCAGGCTAGCGGGGAATACAATGAGCAGTTCTTC
14 TRBJ2-3 . TRBV7-8 . CASSLAAFTDTQYF TGTGCCAGCAGCTTAGCAGCTTTCACAGATACGCAGTATTTT
15 TRBJ2-3 once TRBV27 . CASRYLGVRTDTQYF TGTGCCAGCCGTTATTTGGGGGTTCGCACAGATACGCAGTATTTT
13 TRBJ1-2 . TRBV11-2 . CASSPGLPYGYTF TGTGCCAGCAGCCCGGGTCTGCCCTATGGCTACACCTTC
17 TRBJ2-1 . TRBV7-2 . CASSRPPRPSGYNEQFF TGTGCCAGCAGCCGACCGCCTCGCCCCTCCGGGTACAATGAGCAGTTCTTC
13 TRBJ2-1 . TRBV7-2 . CASSFPGSNEQFF TGTGCCAGCAGCTTCCCCGGCTCCAATGAGCAGTTCTTC
15 TRBJ1-1 once TRBV5-3 . CARSPRQNGNTEAFF TGTGCCAGAAGCCCCCGACAGAATGGGAACACTGAAGCTTTCTTT
13 TRBJ2-7 . TRBV6-1 TRBD1 CASTTGTGVEQYF TGTGCCAGCACGACCGGGACAGGGGTCGAGCAGTACTTC
13 TRBJ2-3 . TRBV6-6 . CASSPQRSDTQYF TGTGCCAGCAGCCCCCAGCGATCGGATACGCAGTATTTT
13 TRBJ1-4 . TRBV10-3 TRBD1 CAIRDRENEKLFF TGTGCCATCAGAGACAGGGAGAATGAAAAACTGTTTTTT
15 TRBJ1-5 . TRBV5-1 . CASSLGSEGDQPQHF TGCGCCAGCAGCTTGGGGAGCGAGGGGGATCAGCCCCAGCATTTT
15 TRBJ2-5 few TRBV9 . CASSVEERPQETQYF TGTGCCAGCAGCGTAGAGGAGCGGCCTCAAGAGACCCAGTACTTC
13 TRBJ2-5 . TRBV5-1 . CASSLVHQETQYF TGCGCCAGCAGCTTGGTCCACCAAGAGACCCAGTACTTC
15 TRBJ2-5 . TRBV15 . CATSRDKAVAATQYF TGTGCCACCAGCAGAGACAAGGCGGTAGCCGCGACCCAGTACTTC
14 TRBJ1-2 . TRBV15 . CATSREERFGGYTF TGTGCCACCAGCAGAGAGGAGAGATTCGGTGGCTACACCTTC
14 TRBJ2-2 few TRBV9 TRBD2 CASSRLAETGELFF TGTGCCAGCAGCCGACTAGCGGAAACCGGGGAGCTGTTTTTT
14 TRBJ1-5 few TRBV2 . CASSGGYSNQPQHF TGTGCCAGCAGTGGGGGGTATAGCAATCAGCCCCAGCATTTT
15 TRBJ2-3 . TRBV10-1 TRBD1 CASSDEGQGTDTQYF TGCGCCAGCAGTGATGAGGGACAGGGCACAGATACGCAGTATTTT
15 TRBJ2-3 once TRBV6-1 . CASSPRGPSTDTQYF TGTGCCAGCTCCCCACGGGGACCTAGCACAGATACGCAGTATTTT
13 TRBJ2-5 few TRBV7-8 . CASSLAVEETQYF TGTGCCAGCAGCTTAGCTGTAGAAGAGACCCAGTACTTC
16 TRBJ2-2 many TRBV10-3 TRBD1 CAISHGRTGGTGELFF TGTGCCATCAGCCACGGGCGGACAGGGGGCACCGGGGAGCTGTTTTTT
14 TRBJ1-1 . TRBV28 TRBD1 CASSLSWDRDRAFF TGTGCCAGCAGTTTAAGTTGGGACAGGGACCGAGCTTTCTTT
13 TRBJ2-7 once TRBV25-1 . CASSGAGSYEQYF TGTGCCAGCAGTGGGGCGGGCTCCTACGAGCAGTACTTC
14 TRBJ1-5 . TRBV6-1 . CASRPSGSNQPQHF TGTGCCAGCAGGCCGAGCGGGAGTAATCAGCCCCAGCATTTT
15 TRBJ1-2 . TRBV5-4 . CASSLVANSFDGYTF TGTGCCAGCAGCTTGGTTGCGAATTCTTTCGATGGCTACACCTTC
14 TRBJ2-1 . TRBV9 TRBD2 CASSVSGVNNEQFF TGTGCCAGCAGCGTTAGCGGGGTTAACAATGAGCAGTTCTTC
14 TRBJ2-7 few TRBV15 . CATSRDGQSPEQYF TGTGCCACCAGCAGAGATGGCCAGTCCCCCGAGCAGTACTTC
13 TRBJ1-4 many TRBV10-3 . CATAKEANEKLFF TGTGCCACCGCAAAGGAGGCTAATGAAAAACTGTTTTTT
13 TRBJ2-1 . TRBV27 . CASSSLLYNEQFF TGTGCCAGCAGTTCCCTTTTGTACAATGAGCAGTTCTTC
14 TRBJ1-2 once TRBV4-3 . CASSQVSGDYGYTF TGCGCCAGCAGCCAAGTTTCAGGGGACTATGGCTACACCTTC
15 TRBJ1-1 . TRBV7-9 TRBD1 CASSQQGSLHTEAFF TGTGCCAGCAGTCAACAGGGGAGCCTTCATACTGAAGCTTTCTTT
14 TRBJ2-7 . TRBV7-2 TRBD1 CASRIPGQGYEQYF TGTGCCAGCAGGATACCGGGACAGGGCTACGAGCAGTACTTC
13 TRBJ2-7 . TRBV6-5 . CASSQGSSYEQYF TGTGCCAGCAGCCAGGGGTCCTCCTACGAGCAGTACTTC
14 TRBJ1-2 few TRBV6-1 . CASSEAPGHYGYTF TGTGCCAGCAGTGAAGCGCCGGGGCACTATGGCTACACCTTC
15 TRBJ2-5 . TRBV7-9 . CASSLGGPPGETQYF TGTGCCAGCAGCTTAGGGGGCCCCCCCGGGGAGACCCAGTACTTC
15 TRBJ2-2 . TRBV27 . CASSLTGFRAGELFF TGTGCCAGCAGTTTAACAGGGTTTCGAGCCGGGGAGCTGTTTTTT
16 TRBJ1-1 . TRBV19 . CASSRIGAGENTEAFF TGTGCCAGTAGTAGAATCGGGGCCGGGGAGAACACTGAAGCTTTCTTT
14 TRBJ2-5 . TRBV7-2 TRBD2 CASSLAGAGETQYF TGTGCCAGCAGCCTAGCGGGAGCCGGGGAGACCCAGTACTTC
14 TRBJ1-2 few TRBV9 TRBD1 CASSPGGQGYGYTF TGTGCCAGCAGCCCAGGGGGCCAGGGCTATGGCTACACCTTC
13 TRBJ2-7 . TRBV9 . CASSVGPTGEQYF TGTGCCAGCAGCGTAGGACCCACGGGCGAGCAGTACTTC
14 TRBJ2-5 . TRBV5-1 TRBD2 CASSSGGAGETQYF TGCGCCAGCTCTAGCGGGGGGGCTGGGGAGACCCAGTACTTC
19 TRBJ1-1 . TRBV7-2 TRBD1 CASSLVAWRGQTMNTEAFF TGTGCCAGCAGCTTAGTCGCATGGAGGGGACAGACAATGAACACTGAAGCTTTCTTT
12 TRBJ2-2 . TRBV5-4 . CASSFSTGELFF TGTGCCAGCAGCTTCAGCACCGGGGAGCTGTTTTTT
16 TRBJ2-3 few TRBV7-9 TRBD2 CASSPVAGGSTDTQYF TGTGCCAGCAGCCCGGTAGCGGGGGGGTCTACAGATACGCAGTATTTT